The sequence of this TCR beta chain was determined in a study of CD8+CD57+ T cells in acquired aplastic anemia. Study-wide points: CD8+CD57+ cells (from patients) displayed lower diversity than the total CD4+ and CD8+ pools did.

Ten or more counts support this clonotype. Its antigen remains unidentified. The trim removed 6 bases at V and 1 base at J, leaving 9 bases unmatched. Germline assignment: CDR1 DFQATT and CDR2 SNEGSKA (reference sequence). The CDR3 runs 14 residues. TCR beta VDJ and CDR3 profiling used genomic DNA as template. MiXCR, run by TCRdb on the reads, gives a single entry per CDR3 protein. The sample has almost 20,000 distinct CDR3 sequences; roughly 40% are singletons. Before being chosen for sequencing, patients had shown CD8+CD57+ cell expansion by flow cytometry. None of the patients had been given any therapy when their blood was sampled.

The sequencing input was CD8+CD57+ T cells sorted from PBMCs. The subset: bead-enriched CD8+CD57+ effector memory T cells from SAA patients. The source of this sequence is a human donor with aplastic anemia. This sequence joins TRBV20-1 and TRBJ2-7, with TRBD1 matching 7 bases. The CDR3 spells CSATRTGASYEQYF. The CDR3 bases are TGCAGTGCCACCCGGACAGGAGCTTCCTACGAGCAGTACTTC.